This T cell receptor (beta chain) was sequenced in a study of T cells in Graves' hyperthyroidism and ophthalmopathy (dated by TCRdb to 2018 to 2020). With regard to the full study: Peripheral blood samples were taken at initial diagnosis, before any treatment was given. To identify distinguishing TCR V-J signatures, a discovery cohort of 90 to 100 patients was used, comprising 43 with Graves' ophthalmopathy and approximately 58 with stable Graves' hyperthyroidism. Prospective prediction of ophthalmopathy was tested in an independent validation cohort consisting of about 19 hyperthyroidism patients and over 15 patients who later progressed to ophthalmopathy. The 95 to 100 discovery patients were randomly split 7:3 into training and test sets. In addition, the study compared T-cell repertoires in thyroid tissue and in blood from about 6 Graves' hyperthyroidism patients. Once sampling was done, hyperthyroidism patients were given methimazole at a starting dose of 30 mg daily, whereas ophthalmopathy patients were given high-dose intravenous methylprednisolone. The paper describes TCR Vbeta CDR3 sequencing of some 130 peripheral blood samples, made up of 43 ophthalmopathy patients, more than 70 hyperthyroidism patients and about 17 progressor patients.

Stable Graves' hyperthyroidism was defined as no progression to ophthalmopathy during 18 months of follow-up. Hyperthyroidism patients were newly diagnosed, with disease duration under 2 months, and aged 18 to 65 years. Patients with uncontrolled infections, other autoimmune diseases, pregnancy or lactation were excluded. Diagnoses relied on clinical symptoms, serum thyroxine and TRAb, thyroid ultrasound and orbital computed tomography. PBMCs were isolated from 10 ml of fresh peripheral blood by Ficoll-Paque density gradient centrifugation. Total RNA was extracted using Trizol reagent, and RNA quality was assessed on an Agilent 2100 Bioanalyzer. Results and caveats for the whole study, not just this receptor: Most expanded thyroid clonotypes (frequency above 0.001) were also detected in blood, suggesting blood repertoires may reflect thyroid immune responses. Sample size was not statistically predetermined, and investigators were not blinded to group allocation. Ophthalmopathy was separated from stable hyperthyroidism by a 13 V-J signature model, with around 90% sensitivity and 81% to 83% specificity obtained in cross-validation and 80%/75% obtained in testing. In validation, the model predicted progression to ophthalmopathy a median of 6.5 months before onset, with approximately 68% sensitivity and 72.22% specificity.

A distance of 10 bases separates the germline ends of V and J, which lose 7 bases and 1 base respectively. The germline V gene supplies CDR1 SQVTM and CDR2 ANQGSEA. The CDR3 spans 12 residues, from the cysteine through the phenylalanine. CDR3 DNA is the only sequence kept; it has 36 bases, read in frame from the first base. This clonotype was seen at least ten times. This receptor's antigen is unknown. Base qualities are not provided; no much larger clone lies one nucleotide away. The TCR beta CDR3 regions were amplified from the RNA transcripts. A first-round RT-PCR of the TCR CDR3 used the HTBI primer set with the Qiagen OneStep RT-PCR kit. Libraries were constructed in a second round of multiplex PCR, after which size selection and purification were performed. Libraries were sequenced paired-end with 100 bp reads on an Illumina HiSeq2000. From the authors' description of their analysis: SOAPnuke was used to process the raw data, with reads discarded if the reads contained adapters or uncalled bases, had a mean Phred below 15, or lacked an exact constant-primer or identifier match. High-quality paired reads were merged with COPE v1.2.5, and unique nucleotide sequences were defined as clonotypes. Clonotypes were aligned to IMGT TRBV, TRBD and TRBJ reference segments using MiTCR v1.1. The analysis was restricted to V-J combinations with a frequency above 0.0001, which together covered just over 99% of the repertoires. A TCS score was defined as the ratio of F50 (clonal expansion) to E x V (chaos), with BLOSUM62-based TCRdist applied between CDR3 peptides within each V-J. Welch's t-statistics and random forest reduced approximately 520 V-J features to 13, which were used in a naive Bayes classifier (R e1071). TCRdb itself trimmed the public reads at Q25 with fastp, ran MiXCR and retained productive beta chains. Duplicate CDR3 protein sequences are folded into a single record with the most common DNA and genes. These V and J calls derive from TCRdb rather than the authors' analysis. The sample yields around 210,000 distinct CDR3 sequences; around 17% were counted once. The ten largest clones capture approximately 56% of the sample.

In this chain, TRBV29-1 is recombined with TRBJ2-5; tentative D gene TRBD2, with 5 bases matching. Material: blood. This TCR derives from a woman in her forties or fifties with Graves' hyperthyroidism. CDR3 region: CSALTTQETQYF. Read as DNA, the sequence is TGCAGCGCCTTGACTACCCAAGAGACCCAGTACTTC. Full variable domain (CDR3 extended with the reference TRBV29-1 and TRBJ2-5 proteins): SAVISQKPSRDICQRGTSLTIQCQVDSQVTMMFWYRQQPGQSLTLIATANQGSEATYESGFVIDKFPISRPNLTFSTLTVSNMSPEDSSIYLCSALTTQETQYFGPGTRLLVL.